Detailed here is one T cell receptor beta chain. The antigen remains unidentified. Treatment denoted: oral pan-JAK inhibitor, 5-10 mg twice daily. This sample was included in a study of CD8+ T cells in alopecia areata. The overall study: Affected scalp percentage gauged treated patients' severity. The study's findings and limits: Scalp clonality, along with expanded CD8+ clones among the top 100, was significantly decreased by tofacitinib. On tofacitinib, scalp and blood still held many of the expanded lesional clones.

Extraction of RNA preceded its reverse transcription into cDNA, which served as the sequencing template. The table came from immunoSEQ multiplex PCR; TCRdb's copy has only in-frame clones and leaves some out. The table has 150,000 or so clones, about 86% seen once; the top ten hold approximately 13%. This sequence originates from a human donor with alopecia areata. The source was CD8+ T cells sorted from blood, collected at week 4, from a patient treated with tofacitinib.

The CDR3 region is CASSHGGLAGTGELFF. The DNA of the CDR3 is TGTGCCAGCTCACACGGTGGACTAGCGGGCACCGGGGAGCTGTTTTTT. The genes are TRBV18 and TRBJ2-2; 11 bases are a match to TRBD2. CDR3 length: 16 residues. J gave up 4 bases and V 4 bases, and 5 bases lay outside the gene matches. Per germline, CDR1 KGHSH and CDR2 LQKENI.